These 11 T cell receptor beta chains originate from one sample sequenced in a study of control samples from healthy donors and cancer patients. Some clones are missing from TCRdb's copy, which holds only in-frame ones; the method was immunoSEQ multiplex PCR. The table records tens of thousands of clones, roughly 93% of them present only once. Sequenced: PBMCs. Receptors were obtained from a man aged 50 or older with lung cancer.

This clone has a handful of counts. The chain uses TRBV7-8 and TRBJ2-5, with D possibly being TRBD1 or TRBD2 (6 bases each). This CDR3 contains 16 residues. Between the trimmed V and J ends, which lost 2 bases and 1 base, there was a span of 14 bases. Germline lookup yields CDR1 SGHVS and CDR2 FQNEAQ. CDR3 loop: CASSLRGEGGQETQYF. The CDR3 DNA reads TGTGCCAGCAGCTTAAGGGGGGAAGGGGGCCAAGAGACCCAGTACTTC. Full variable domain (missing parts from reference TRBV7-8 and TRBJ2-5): GAGVSQSPRYKVAKRGQDVALRCDPISGHVSLFWYQQALGQGPEFLTYFQNEAQLDKSGLPSDRFFAERPEGSVSTLKIQRTQQEDSAVYLCASSLRGEGGQETQYFGPGTRLLVL.

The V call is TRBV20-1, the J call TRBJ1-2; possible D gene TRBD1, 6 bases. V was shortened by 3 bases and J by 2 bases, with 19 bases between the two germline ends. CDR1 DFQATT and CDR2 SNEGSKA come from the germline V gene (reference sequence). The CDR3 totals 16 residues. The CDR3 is CSASENQGRRNYGYTF. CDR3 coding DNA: TGCAGTGCTAGTGAAAATCAGGGGAGGCGGAACTATGGCTACACCTTC.

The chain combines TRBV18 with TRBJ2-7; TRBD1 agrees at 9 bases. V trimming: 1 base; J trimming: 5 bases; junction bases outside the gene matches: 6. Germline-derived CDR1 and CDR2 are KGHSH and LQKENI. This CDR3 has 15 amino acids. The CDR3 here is CASSPRMGQGNEQYF. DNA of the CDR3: TGTGCCAGCTCACCACGAATGGGACAGGGCAACGAGCAGTACTTC.

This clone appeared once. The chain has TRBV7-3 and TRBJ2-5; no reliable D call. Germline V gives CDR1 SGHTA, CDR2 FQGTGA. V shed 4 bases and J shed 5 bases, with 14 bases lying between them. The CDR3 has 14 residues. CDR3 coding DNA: TGTGCCAGCAGCTCCGGACCCACTGGGGAGACCCAGTACTTC. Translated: CASSSGPTGETQYF.

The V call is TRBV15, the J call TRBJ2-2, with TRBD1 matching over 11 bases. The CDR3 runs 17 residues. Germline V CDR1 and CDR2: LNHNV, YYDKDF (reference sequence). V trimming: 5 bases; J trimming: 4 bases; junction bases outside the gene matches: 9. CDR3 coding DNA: TGTGCCACCAGCCCGGGACAGGGGGGGTGGTCCACCGGGGAGCTGTTTTTT. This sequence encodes CATSPGQGGWSTGELFF.

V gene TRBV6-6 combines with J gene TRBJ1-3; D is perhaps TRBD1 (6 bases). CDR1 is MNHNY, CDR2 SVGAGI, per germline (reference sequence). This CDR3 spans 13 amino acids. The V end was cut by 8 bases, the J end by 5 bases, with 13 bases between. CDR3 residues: CASLGGARNTIYF. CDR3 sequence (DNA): TGTGCCAGCCTGGGGGGGGCTAGAAACACCATATATTTT.

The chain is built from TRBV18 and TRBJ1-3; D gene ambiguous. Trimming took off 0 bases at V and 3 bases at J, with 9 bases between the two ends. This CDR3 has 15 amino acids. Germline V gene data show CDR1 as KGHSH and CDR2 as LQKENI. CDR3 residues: CASSPPYINGNTIYF. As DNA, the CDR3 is TGTGCCAGCTCACCACCTTACATAAATGGAAACACCATATATTTT.

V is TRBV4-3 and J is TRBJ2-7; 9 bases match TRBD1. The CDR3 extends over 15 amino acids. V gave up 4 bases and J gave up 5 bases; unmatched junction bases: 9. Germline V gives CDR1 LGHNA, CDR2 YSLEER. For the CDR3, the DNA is TGCGCCAGCAGCCGCAACAGGGGGCGCTTAAACGAGCAGTACTTC. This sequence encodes CASSRNRGRLNEQYF.

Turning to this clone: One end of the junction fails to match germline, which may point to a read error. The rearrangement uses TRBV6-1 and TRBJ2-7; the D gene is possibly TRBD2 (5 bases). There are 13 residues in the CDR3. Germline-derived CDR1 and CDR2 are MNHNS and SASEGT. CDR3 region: CASREGQRNEQYF. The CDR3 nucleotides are TGTGCCAGCAGGGAAGGCCAGCGGAACGAGCAGTACTTC.

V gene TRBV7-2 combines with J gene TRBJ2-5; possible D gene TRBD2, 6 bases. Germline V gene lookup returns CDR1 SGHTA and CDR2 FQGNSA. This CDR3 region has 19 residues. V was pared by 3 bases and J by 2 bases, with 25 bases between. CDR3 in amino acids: CASSLATLRLGGSQETQYF. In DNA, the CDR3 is TGTGCCAGCAGCTTGGCAACCCTTCGACTAGGAGGGAGTCAAGAGACCCAGTACTTC. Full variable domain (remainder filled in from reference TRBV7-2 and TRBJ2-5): GAGVSQSPSNKVTEKGKDVELRCDPISGHTALYWYRQSLGQGLEFLIYFQGNSAPDKSGLPSDRFSAERTGGSVSTLTIQRTQQEDSAVYLCASSLATLRLGGSQETQYFGPGTRLLVL.

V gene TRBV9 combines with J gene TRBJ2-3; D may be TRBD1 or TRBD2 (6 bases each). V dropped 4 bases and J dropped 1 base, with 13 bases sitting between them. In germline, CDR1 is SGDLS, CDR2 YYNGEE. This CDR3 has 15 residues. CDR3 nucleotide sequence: TGTGCCAGCAGCCCTGGGGGGCTTGGCACAGATACGCAGTATTTT. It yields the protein CASSPGGLGTDTQYF.